The T cell receptor beta chain described here comes from a study of cytomegalovirus exposure and HLA in healthy donors. Study results and limitations: Roughly uniform depth of sequencing across donors was assumed in presence/absence analyses. There was a cluster of highly shared sequence variants that was likely a sequencing artifact.

The PCR employed 60 Vbeta primers together with 13 Jbeta primers. Libraries were prepared by immunoSEQ multiplex PCR; TCRdb keeps only in-frame clonotypes and omits some of them. There are approximately 120,000 clones in the sample; 78% occur only once, and under 13% lies in the top ten. This CDR3 has 14 residues. Germline lookup yields CDR1 SSHAT and CDR2 FNYEAQ (reference sequence). Regarding this clone: The antigen is not known. The junction differs from germline at one of its ends, possibly a read error.

The sequence was obtained from a man between 25 and 39 years old in good health and CMV-seropositive. The specimen sequenced was PBMCs. The chain employs TRBV7-7 and TRBJ2-7; tentative D call: TRBD2 (5 bases). The CDR3: CASSPRRDSYEQYF. The CDR3 DNA follows: TGTGCTAGCAGCCCTCGCCGGGACTCCTACGAGCAGTACTTC.